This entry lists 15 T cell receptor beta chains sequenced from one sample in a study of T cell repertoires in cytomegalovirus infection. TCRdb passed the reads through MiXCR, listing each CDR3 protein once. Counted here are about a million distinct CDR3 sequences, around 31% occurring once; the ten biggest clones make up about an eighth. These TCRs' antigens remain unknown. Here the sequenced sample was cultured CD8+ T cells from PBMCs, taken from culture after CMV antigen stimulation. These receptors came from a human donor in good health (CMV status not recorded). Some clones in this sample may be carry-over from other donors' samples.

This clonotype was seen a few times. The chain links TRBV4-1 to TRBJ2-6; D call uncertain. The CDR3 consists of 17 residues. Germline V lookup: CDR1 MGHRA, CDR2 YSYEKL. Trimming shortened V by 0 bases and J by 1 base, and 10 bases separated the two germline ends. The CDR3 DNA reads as TGCGCCAGCAGCCAAGACGATACAGATTCTGGGGCCAACGTCCTGACTTTC. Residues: CASSQDDTDSGANVLTF.

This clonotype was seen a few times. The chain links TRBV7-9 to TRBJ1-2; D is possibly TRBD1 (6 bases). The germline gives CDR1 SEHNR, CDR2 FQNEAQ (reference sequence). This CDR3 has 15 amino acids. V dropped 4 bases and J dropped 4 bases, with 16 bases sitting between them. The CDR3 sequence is CASSSPQGYTYGYTF. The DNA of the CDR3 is TGTGCCAGCAGCTCCCCCCAGGGGTATACCTATGGCTACACCTTC.

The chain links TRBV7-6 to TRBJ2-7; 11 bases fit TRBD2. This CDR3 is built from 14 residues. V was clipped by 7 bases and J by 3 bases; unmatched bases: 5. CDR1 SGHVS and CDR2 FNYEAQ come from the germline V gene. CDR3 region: CASTTGTSGYEQYF. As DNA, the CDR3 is TGTGCCAGCACCACCGGGACTAGCGGCTACGAGCAGTACTTC.

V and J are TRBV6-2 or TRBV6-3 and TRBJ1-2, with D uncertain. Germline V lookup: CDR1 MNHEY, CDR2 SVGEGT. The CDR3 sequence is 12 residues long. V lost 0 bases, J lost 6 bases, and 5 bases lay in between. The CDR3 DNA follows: TGTGCCAGCAGTTACTCTACGGATGGCTACACCTTC. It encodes CASSYSTDGYTF.

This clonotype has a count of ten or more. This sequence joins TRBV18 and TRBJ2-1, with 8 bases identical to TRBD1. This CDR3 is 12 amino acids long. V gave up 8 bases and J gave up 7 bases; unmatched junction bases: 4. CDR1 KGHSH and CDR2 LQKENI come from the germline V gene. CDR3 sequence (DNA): TGTGCCAGCGCTACAGGGGGTAATGAGCAGTTCTTC. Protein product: CASATGGNEQFF.

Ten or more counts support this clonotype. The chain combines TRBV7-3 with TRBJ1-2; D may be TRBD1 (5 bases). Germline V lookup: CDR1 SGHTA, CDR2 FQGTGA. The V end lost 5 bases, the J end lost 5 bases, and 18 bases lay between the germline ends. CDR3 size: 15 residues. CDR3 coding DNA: TGTGCCAGCAGCCCCGGTATTGGCGGGGGATATGGCTACACCTTC. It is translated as CASSPGIGGGYGYTF.

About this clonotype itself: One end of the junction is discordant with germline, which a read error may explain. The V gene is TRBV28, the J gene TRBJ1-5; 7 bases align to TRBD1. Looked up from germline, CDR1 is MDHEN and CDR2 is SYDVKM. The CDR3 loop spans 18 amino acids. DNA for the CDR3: TGTGCCAGCAGCTTATACGGACAGGCCCGCGGGACGGATCAGCCCCAGCATTTT. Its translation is CASSLYGQARGTDQPQHF.

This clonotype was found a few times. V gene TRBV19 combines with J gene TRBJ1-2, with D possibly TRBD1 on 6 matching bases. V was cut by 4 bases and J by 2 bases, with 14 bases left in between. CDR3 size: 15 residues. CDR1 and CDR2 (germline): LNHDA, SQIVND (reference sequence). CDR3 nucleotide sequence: TGTGCCAGTAGTAAAGGGGCAGGGGACAACTATGGCTACACCTTC. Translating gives CASSKGAGDNYGYTF.

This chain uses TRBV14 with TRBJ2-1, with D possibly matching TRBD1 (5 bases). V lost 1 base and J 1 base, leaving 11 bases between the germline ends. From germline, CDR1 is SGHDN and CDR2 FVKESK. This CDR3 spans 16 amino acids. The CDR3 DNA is TGTGCCAGCAGCCAAGTCAGTGCAGGGTCCTACAATGAGCAGTTCTTC. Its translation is CASSQVSAGSYNEQFF. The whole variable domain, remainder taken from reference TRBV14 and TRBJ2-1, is EAGVTQFPSHSVIEKGQTVTLRCDPISGHDNLYWYRRVMGKEIKFLLHFVKESKQDESGMPNNRFLAERTGGTYSTLKVQPAELEDSGVYFCASSQVSAGSYNEQFFGPGTRLTVL.

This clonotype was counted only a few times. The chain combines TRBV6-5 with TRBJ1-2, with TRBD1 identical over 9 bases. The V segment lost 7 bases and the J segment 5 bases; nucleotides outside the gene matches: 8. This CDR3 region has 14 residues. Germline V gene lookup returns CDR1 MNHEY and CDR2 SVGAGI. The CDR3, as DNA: TGTGCCAGCAAGGAGGGGACAGGGTCTTATGGCTACACCTTC. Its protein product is CASKEGTGSYGYTF.

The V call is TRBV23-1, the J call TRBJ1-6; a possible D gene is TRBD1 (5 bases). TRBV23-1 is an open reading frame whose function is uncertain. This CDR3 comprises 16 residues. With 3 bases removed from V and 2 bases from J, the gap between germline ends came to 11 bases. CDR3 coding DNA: TGCGCCAGCAGTCAGGGCGGGGGGGCCTATAATTCACCCCTCCACTTT. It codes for CASSQGGGAYNSPLHF.

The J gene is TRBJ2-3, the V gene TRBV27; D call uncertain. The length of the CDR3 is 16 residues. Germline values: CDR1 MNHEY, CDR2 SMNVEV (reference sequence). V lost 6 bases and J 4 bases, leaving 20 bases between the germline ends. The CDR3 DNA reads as TGTGCCAGCAGACTGTCGATAGCAGTTTATCCAGATACGCAGTATTTT. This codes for CASRLSIAVYPDTQYF.

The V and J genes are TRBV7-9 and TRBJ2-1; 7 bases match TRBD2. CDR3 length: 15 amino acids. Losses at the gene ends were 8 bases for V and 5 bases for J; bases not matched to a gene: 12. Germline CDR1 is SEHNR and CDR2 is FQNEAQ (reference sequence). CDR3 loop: CASFLGGGRDNEQFF. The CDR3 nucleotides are TGTGCCAGCTTCCTTGGCGGGGGACGTGACAATGAGCAGTTCTTC.

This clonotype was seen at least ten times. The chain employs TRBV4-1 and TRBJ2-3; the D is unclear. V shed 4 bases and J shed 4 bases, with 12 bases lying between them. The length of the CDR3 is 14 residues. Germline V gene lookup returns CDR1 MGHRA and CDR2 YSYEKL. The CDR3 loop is CASSLLGVPDTQYF. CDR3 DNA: TGCGCCAGCAGCCTTCTTGGGGTCCCAGATACGCAGTATTTT.

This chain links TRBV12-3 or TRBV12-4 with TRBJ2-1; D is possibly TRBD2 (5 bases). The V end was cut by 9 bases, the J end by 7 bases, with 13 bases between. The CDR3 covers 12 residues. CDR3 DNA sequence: TGTGCCAGTCAGTTTACTAGAAATGAGCAGTTCTTC. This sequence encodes CASQFTRNEQFF.